This T cell receptor (beta chain) was identified in a study of cytomegalovirus exposure and HLA in healthy donors. Study information: A prior analysis found 100 million to 140 million unique TCR beta sequences from 150 million to 200 million T cells.

Comment on this clone: No antigen is known for it.

It was with 60 Vbeta and 13 Jbeta primers that the PCR ran. The protocol was immunoSEQ multiplex PCR, while the TCRdb copy is restricted to in-frame clones and leaves out a portion. The profile shows around 200,000 clones, 80% to 85% of them singletons. Findings and caveats of the study: Sequence variants that were highly shared formed a cluster that was likely a sequencing artifact. TCR beta sequences reportedly predicted most subjects' HLA-A and HLA-B alleles accurately. Solely CMV serostatus was available to characterize immune exposure.

The germline CDR1 and CDR2 sequences are MDHEN and SYDVKM. V lost 11 bases and J 5 bases, leaving 16 bases between the germline ends. This CDR3 is built from 12 residues. The V gene is TRBV28, the J gene TRBJ2-7; D might be TRBD2 (5 bases). The sample was PBMCs. The clonotype comes from a man in his fifties in good health and CMV-seronegative. The CDR3 loop reads CAVGGGNDEQYF. The CDR3 nucleotides are TGTGCCGTCGGAGGCGGTAACGACGAGCAGTACTTC.